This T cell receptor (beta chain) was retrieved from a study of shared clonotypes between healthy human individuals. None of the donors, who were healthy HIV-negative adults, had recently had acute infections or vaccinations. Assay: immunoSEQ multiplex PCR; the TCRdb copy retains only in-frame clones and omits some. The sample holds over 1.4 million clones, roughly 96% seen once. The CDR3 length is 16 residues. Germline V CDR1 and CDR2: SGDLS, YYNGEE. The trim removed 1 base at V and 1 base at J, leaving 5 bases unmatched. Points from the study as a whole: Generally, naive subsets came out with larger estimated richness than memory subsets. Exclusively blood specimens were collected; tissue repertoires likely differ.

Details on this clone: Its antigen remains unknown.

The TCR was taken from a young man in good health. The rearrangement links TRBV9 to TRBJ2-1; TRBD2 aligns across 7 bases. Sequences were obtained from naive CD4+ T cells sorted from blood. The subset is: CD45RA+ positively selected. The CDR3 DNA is TGTGCCAGCAGCGTAAGTAGCGGGTTGTCCTACAATGAGCAGTTCTTC. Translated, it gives CASSVSSGLSYNEQFF.